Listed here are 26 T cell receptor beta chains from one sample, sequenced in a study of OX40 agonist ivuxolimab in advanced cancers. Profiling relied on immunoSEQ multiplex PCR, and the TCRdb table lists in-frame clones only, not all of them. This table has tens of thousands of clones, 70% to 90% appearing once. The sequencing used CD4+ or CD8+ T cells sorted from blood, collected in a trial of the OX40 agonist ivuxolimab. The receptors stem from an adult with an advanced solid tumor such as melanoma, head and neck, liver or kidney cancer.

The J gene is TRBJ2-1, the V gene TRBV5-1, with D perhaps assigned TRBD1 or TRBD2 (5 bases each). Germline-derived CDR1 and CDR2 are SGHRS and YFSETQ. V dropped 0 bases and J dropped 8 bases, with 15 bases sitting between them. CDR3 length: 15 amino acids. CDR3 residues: CASSLEEGYWDEQFF. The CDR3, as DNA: TGCGCCAGCAGCTTGGAAGAGGGGTACTGGGATGAGCAGTTCTTC. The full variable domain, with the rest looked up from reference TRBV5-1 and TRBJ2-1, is KAGVTQTPRYLIKTRGQQVTLSCSPISGHRSVSWYQQTPGQGLQFLFEYFSETQRNKGNFPGRFSGRQFSNSRSEMNVSTLELGDSALYLCASSLEEGYWDEQFFGPGTRLTVL.

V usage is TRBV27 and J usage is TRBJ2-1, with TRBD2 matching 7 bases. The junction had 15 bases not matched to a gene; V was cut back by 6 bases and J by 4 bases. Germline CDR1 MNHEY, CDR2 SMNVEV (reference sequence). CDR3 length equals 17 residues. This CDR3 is CASRRAEGGVLYNEQFF. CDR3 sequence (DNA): TGTGCCAGCAGACGAGCGGAGGGAGGGGTCCTATACAATGAGCAGTTCTTC.

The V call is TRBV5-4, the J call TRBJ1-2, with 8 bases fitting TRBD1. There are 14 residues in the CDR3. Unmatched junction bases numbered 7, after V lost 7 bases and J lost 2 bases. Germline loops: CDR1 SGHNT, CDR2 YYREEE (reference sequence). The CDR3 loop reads CASGMDRANYGYTF. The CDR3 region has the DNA TGTGCCAGCGGGATGGACAGGGCAAACTATGGCTACACCTTC.

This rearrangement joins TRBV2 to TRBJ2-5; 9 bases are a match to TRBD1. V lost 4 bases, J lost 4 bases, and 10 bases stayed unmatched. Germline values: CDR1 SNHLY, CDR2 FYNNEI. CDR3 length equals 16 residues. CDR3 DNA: TGTGCCAGCAGTGCGCGTTTGGGACAGGGAGGAGAGACCCAGTACTTC. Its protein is CASSARLGQGGETQYF.

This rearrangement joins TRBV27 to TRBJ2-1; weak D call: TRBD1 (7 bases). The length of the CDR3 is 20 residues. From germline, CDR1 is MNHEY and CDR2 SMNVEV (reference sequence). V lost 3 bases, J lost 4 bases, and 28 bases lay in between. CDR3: CASSFRGTGGVASRYNEQFF. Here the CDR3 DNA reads TGTGCCAGCAGTTTCAGGGGGACGGGCGGGGTGGCTTCTAGATACAATGAGCAGTTCTTC.

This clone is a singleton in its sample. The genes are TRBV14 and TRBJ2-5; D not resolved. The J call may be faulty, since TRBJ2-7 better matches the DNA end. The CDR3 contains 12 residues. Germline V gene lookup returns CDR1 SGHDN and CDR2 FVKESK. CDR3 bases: TGTGCCAGCAGCCAAGAAAAAACCGAGCAGTACTTC. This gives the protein CASSQEKTEQYF.

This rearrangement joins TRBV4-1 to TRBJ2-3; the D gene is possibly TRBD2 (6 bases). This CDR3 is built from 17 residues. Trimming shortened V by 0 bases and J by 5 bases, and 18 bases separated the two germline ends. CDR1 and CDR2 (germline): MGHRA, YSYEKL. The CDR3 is CASSQERSSVSVDTQYF. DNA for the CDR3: TGCGCCAGCAGCCAAGAGAGGTCTAGCGTCTCGGTAGATACGCAGTATTTT.

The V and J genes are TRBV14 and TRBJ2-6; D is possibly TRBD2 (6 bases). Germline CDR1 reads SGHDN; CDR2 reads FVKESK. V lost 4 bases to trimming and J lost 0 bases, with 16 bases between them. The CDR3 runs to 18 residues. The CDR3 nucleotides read TGTGCCAGCAGCCTCCACCCGGGACTCAACTCTGGGGCCAACGTCCTGACTTTC. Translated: CASSLHPGLNSGANVLTF.

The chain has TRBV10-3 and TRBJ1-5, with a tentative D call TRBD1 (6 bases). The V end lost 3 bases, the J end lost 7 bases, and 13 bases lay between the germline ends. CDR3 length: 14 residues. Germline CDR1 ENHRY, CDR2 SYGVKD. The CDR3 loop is CAISDQGGNQPQHF. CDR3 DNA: TGTGCCATCAGTGATCAAGGGGGAAACCAGCCCCAGCATTTT.

The CDR3 loop reads CASSRLDASEQYF. CDR3 DNA: TGTGCCAGTAGTCGCCTGGACGCCTCCGAGCAGTACTTC. The J gene is TRBJ2-7, the V gene TRBV19, with D hard to call. CDR1 and CDR2 from the germline V gene are LNHDA and SQIVND (reference sequence). The CDR3 is made up of 13 amino acids. Trimming shortened V by 5 bases and J by 6 bases, and 14 bases separated the two germline ends.

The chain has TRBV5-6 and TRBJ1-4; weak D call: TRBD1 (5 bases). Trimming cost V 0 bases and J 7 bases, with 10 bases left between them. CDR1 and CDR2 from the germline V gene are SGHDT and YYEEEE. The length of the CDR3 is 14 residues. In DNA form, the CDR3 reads TGTGCCAGCAGCTTGGGGGGCAGGTTTGAAAAACTGTTTTTT. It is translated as CASSLGGRFEKLFF. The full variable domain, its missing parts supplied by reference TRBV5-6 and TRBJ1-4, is DAGVTQSPTHLIKTRGQQVTLRCSPKSGHDTVSWYQQALGQGPQFIFQYYEEEERQRGNFPDRFSGHQFPNYSSELNVNALLLGDSALYLCASSLGGRFEKLFFGSGTQLSVL.

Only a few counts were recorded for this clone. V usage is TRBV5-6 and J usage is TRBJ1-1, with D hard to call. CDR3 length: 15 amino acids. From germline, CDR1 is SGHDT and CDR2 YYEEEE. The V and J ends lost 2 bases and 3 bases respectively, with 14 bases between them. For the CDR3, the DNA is TGTGCCAGCAGCTTTCGTCGGATGAGGGACACTGAAGCTTTCTTT. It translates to CASSFRRMRDTEAFF.

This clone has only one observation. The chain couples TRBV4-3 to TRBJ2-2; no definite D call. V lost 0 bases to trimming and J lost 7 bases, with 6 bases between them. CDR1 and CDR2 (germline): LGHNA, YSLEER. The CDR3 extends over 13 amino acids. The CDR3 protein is CASSQDSHGELFF. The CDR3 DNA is TGCGCCAGCAGCCAAGATAGTCACGGGGAGCTGTTTTTT.

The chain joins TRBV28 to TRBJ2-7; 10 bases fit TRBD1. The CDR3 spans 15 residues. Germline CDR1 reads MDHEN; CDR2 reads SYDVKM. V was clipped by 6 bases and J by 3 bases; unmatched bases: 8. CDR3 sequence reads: CASRSVGTGVYEQYF. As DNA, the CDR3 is TGTGCCAGCAGATCGGTCGGGACAGGGGTCTACGAGCAGTACTTC.

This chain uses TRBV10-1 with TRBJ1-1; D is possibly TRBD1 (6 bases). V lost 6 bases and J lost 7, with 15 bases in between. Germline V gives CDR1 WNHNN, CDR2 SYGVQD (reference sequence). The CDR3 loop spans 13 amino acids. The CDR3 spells CASRRGKDSEAFF. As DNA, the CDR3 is TGCGCCAGCAGGAGGGGAAAGGACAGTGAAGCTTTCTTT.

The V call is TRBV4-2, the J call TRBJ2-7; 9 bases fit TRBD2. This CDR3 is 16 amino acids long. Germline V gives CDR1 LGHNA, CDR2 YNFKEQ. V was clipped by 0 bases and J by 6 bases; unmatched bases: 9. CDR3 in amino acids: CASSQDSGTSPLEQYF. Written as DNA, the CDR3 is TGTGCCAGCAGCCAAGATAGCGGGACTAGCCCTCTCGAGCAGTACTTC.

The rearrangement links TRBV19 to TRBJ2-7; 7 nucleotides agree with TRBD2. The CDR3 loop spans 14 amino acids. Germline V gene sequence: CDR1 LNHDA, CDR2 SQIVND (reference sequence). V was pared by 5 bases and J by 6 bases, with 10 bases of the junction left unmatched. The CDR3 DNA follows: TGTGCCAGTAGTTTGGGGAGGGCTTCGGGCGAGCAGTACTTC. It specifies CASSLGRASGEQYF.

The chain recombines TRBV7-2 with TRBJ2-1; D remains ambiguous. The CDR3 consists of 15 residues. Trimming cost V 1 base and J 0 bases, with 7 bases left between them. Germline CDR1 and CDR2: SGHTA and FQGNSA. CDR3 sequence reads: CASSLVGTSYNEQFF. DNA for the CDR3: TGTGCCAGCAGCTTAGTCGGAACCTCCTACAATGAGCAGTTCTTC.

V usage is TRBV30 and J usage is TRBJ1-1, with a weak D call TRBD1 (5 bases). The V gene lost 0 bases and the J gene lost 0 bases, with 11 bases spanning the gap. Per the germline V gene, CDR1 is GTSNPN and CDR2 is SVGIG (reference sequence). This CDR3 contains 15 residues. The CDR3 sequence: CAWSVTGVMNTEAFF. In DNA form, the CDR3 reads TGTGCCTGGAGTGTAACAGGCGTCATGAACACTGAAGCTTTCTTT.

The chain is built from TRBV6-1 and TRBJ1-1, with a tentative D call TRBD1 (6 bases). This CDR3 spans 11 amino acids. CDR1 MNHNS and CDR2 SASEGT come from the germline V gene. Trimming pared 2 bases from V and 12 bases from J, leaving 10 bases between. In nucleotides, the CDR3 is TGTGCCAGCAGTGAAAGGGGGACGTCTTTCTTT. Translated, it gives CASSERGTSFF.

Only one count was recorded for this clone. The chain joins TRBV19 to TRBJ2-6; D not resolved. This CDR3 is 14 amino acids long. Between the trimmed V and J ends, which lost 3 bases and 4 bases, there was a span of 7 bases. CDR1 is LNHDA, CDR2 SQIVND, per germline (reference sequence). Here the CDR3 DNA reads TGTGCCAGTAGTATTCAGTTCGGGGCCAACGTCCTGACTTTC. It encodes CASSIQFGANVLTF.

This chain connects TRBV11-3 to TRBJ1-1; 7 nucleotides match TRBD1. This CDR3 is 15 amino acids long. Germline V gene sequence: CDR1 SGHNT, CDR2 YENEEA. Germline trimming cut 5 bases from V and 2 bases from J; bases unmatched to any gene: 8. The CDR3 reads CASSRGTGVNTEAFF. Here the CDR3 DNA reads TGTGCCAGCAGCAGGGGCACAGGGGTCAACACTGAAGCTTTCTTT. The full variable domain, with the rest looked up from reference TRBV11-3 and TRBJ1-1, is EAGVVQSPRYKIIEKKQPVAFWCNPISGHNTLYWYLQNLGQGPELLIRYENEEAVDDSQLPKDRFSAERLKGVDSTLKIQPAELGDSAVYLCASSRGTGVNTEAFFGQGTRLTVV.

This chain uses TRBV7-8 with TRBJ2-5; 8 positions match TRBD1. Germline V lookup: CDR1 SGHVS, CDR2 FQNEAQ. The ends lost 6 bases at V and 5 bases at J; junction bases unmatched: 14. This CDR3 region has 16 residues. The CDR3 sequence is CASSLGWQGASETQYF. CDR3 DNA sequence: TGTGCCAGCAGTCTAGGGTGGCAGGGGGCCTCCGAGACCCAGTACTTC.

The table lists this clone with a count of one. CDR3 in amino acids: CASSAGTGEEAFF. In nucleotides, the CDR3 is TGTGCCAGCTCCGCCGGGACAGGGGAAGAAGCTTTCTTT. The V gene is TRBV18, the J gene TRBJ1-1, with 10 bases matching TRBD1. This CDR3 is built from 13 residues. CDR1 is KGHSH and CDR2 is LQKENI in the germline V gene. Unmatched junction bases numbered 6, after V lost 6 bases and J lost 8 bases.

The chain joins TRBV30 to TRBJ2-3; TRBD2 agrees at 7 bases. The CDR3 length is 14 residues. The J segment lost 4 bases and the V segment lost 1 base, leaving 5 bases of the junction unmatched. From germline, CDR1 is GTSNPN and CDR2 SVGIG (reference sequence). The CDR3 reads CAWSGTGGPDTQYF. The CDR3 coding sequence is TGTGCCTGGAGTGGGACGGGAGGCCCAGATACGCAGTATTTT.

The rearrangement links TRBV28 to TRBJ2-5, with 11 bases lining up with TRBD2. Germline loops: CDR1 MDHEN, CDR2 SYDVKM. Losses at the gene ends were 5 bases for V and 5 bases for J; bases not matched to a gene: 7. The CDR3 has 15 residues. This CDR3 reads CASSRKLAGAETQYF. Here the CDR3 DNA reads TGTGCCAGCAGTCGTAAACTAGCGGGAGCGGAGACCCAGTACTTC.